Listed below are T cell receptor beta chains from one sample, sequenced in a study of blood T cell repertoires in COVID-19. Data came from immunoSEQ multiplex PCR; TCRdb stores just in-frame clones and leaves some out. The sample lists some 350,000 clones, about 87% occurring once. The sequenced sample consisted of PBMCs or T cells enriched from blood (not recorded which). These receptors all come from a man aged 30 to 45 who had recovered from COVID-19. The CDR3 runs from the conserved cysteine through the conserved F or W. D genes are given only for firm matches. Not all rows give a size; the values are once, few, many and, for expanded clones, a class.

d_call: NA
v_call: TRBV10-3
clone_size: NA
j_call: TRBJ1-2
cdr3_aa: CAIRYSGSGRGYTF
cdr3_nt: TGTGCCATCAGGTACTCAGGGTCAGGACGTGGCTACACCTTC

d_call: NA
v_call: TRBV4-1
clone_size: NA
j_call: TRBJ1-5
cdr3_aa: CASSQVGGLGMPQHF
cdr3_nt: TGCGCCAGCAGCCAAGTTGGAGGGTTAGGAATGCCCCAGCATTTT

d_call: TRBD1
v_call: TRBV7-2
clone_size: once
j_call: TRBJ1-6
cdr3_aa: CASSEDRVPLNSPLHF
cdr3_nt: TGTGCCAGCAGCGAAGACAGGGTTCCCCTTAATTCACCCCTCCACTTT

d_call: NA
v_call: TRBV2
clone_size: NA
j_call: TRBJ1-6
cdr3_aa: CASSAGVVVSPLHF
cdr3_nt: TGTGCCAGCAGTGCAGGGGTAGTCGTTTCACCCCTCCACTTT

d_call: TRBD1
v_call: TRBV3-1/TRBV3-2
clone_size: once
j_call: TRBJ1-1
cdr3_aa: CASSQGNARDSEAFF
cdr3_nt: TGTGCCAGCAGCCAAGGGAACGCTCGGGACAGTGAAGCTTTCTTT

d_call: TRBD1
v_call: TRBV2
clone_size: NA
j_call: TRBJ1-6
cdr3_aa: CASSEAKGQGSYNSPLHF
cdr3_nt: TGTGCCAGCAGTGAAGCTAAAGGACAGGGCTCCTATAATTCACCCCTCCACTTT

d_call: TRBD2
v_call: TRBV7-9
clone_size: NA
j_call: TRBJ2-3
cdr3_aa: CASSLPGLAGASADTQYF
cdr3_nt: TGTGCCAGCAGCTTACCGGGACTAGCGGGGGCCTCGGCAGATACGCAGTATTTT

d_call: TRBD1
v_call: TRBV28
clone_size: NA
j_call: TRBJ1-1
cdr3_aa: CASTLGQGNTEAFF
cdr3_nt: TGTGCCAGCACATTGGGACAGGGGAACACTGAAGCTTTCTTT

d_call: TRBD1
v_call: TRBV2
clone_size: NA
j_call: TRBJ1-1
cdr3_aa: CASSVGDSEAFF
cdr3_nt: TGTGCCAGCAGCGTAGGGGACAGTGAAGCTTTCTTT

d_call: TRBD1
v_call: TRBV6-2/TRBV6-3
clone_size: NA
j_call: TRBJ2-2
cdr3_aa: CASSYQGAITGELFF
cdr3_nt: TGTGCCAGCAGTTACCAGGGGGCGATCACCGGGGAGCTGTTTTTT

d_call: NA
v_call: TRBV28
clone_size: NA
j_call: TRBJ1-3
cdr3_aa: CASTYSQGNTIYF
cdr3_nt: TGTGCCAGCACCTACAGTCAAGGAAACACCATATATTTT

d_call: NA
v_call: TRBV3-1/TRBV3-2
clone_size: NA
j_call: TRBJ1-5
cdr3_aa: CASSPTGTLYSNQPQHF
cdr3_nt: TGTGCCAGCAGCCCGACAGGAACACTTTATAGCAATCAGCCCCAGCATTTT

d_call: NA
v_call: TRBV5-1
clone_size: NA
j_call: TRBJ2-2
cdr3_aa: CASSLGSSNTGELFF
cdr3_nt: TGCGCCAGCAGCTTGGGCAGTTCGAACACCGGGGAGCTGTTTTTT

d_call: TRBD1
v_call: TRBV30
clone_size: once
j_call: TRBJ2-6
cdr3_aa: CAWSKGTGAGANVLTF
cdr3_nt: TGTGCCTGGTCTAAAGGGACAGGGGCTGGGGCCAACGTCCTGACTTTC

d_call: NA
v_call: TRBV28
clone_size: once
j_call: TRBJ2-1
cdr3_aa: CASSFSDRTSSYNEQFF
cdr3_nt: TGTGCCAGCAGTTTTTCGGACAGAACTAGCTCCTACAATGAGCAGTTCTTC

d_call: TRBD1
v_call: TRBV30
clone_size: few
j_call: TRBJ2-2
cdr3_aa: CVSGRGQGSTGELFF
cdr3_nt: TGTGTTTCCGGTCGGGGACAGGGGAGCACCGGGGAGCTGTTTTTT

d_call: TRBD2
v_call: TRBV5-1
clone_size: NA
j_call: TRBJ2-1
cdr3_aa: CASSLDRTSGGNEQFF
cdr3_nt: TGCGCCAGCAGCTTGGATCGGACTAGCGGGGGTAATGAGCAGTTCTTC

d_call: NA
v_call: TRBV5-6
clone_size: NA
j_call: TRBJ2-3
cdr3_aa: CASSLAVDTQYF
cdr3_nt: TGTGCCAGCAGCTTGGCGGTAGATACGCAGTATTTT

d_call: TRBD1
v_call: TRBV28
clone_size: once
j_call: TRBJ2-7
cdr3_aa: CASSARTGKGGYEQYF
cdr3_nt: TGTGCCAGCAGTGCGCGGACAGGGAAAGGGGGCTACGAGCAGTACTTC

d_call: TRBD1
v_call: TRBV9
clone_size: NA
j_call: TRBJ2-1
cdr3_aa: CASRQGTGTYNEQFF
cdr3_nt: TGTGCCAGTCGACAAGGGACAGGGACCTACAATGAGCAGTTCTTC

d_call: NA
v_call: TRBV2
clone_size: NA
j_call: TRBJ2-1
cdr3_aa: CASFLTSSYNEQFF
cdr3_nt: TGTGCCAGCTTCTTAACCAGCTCCTACAATGAGCAGTTCTTC

d_call: NA
v_call: TRBV7-3
clone_size: NA
j_call: TRBJ1-1
cdr3_aa: CASSSTGGGGTEAFF
cdr3_nt: TGTGCCAGCAGCTCCACAGGAGGCGGGGGCACTGAAGCTTTCTTT

d_call: NA
v_call: TRBV7-9
clone_size: NA
j_call: TRBJ1-1
cdr3_aa: CASSLGRETQAFF
cdr3_nt: TGTGCCAGCAGCTTAGGCAGGGAAACTCAAGCTTTCTTT

d_call: NA
v_call: TRBV10-3
clone_size: NA
j_call: TRBJ1-5
cdr3_aa: CAISGLTGVNQPQHF
cdr3_nt: TGTGCCATCAGTGGATTAACAGGAGTCAATCAGCCCCAGCATTTT

d_call: NA
v_call: TRBV28
clone_size: NA
j_call: TRBJ2-5
cdr3_aa: CASSFAGDRETQYF
cdr3_nt: TGTGCCAGCAGTTTTGCAGGGGATAGGGAGACCCAGTACTTC

d_call: NA
v_call: TRBV12-3/TRBV12-4
clone_size: NA
j_call: TRBJ1-6
cdr3_aa: CASSFQGYSPLHF
cdr3_nt: TGTGCCAGCAGTTTTCAGGGTTATTCACCCCTCCACTTT